The clone carrying this T cell receptor beta chain was observed a few times. Its antigen is currently unknown. Amplification by 5'RACE using constant-segment primers produced TCR alpha and TCR beta cDNA libraries that carried sample barcodes and UMIs. Via MiXCR, TCRdb re-called the 5' RACE reads, giving one row per CDR3 protein. The sample holds approximately 190,000 distinct CDR3 sequences, around 20% seen once. This entry is derived from a study of T-cell memory formation after mild COVID-19. Study outcomes and limitations: That cross-reactive memory joined was suggested by some responding clones appearing in pre-infection memory.

The clonotype originates from an adult woman who had mild COVID-19 (a few samples of this study predate the infection). Cell type and time point are not known. Sequencing input: PBMCs or a T cell subset sorted from them (not recorded which).

The chain's CDR3 is CASSPGTLSTDTQYF. The CDR3 region has the DNA TGTGCCAGCAGCCCAGGGACATTGAGCACAGATACGCAGTATTTT. This chain links TRBV11-2 with TRBJ2-3, with D maybe TRBD1 (6 bases). Germline CDR1 SGHAT, CDR2 FQNNGV. This CDR3 has 15 amino acids. The V end was cut by 5 bases, the J end by 0 bases, with 12 bases between.